The clone carrying this T cell receptor beta chain was found a few times. Antigen specificity is unknown. The data stem from a study of T cell responses to AZD1222 COVID-19 vaccine. J was trimmed by 5 bases and V by 2 bases; bases with no gene match: 6. In germline, CDR1 is LGHDT, CDR2 YNNKEL (reference sequence). The CDR3 sequence is 15 residues long. Overall study findings and caveats: Sampling captured repertoires only after the peak T cell response. Only a handful of AZD1222 recipients were seropositive at baseline. The donor group comprised mostly white British people and more females; the analysis possibly underestimated clonal diversity.

The table came from immunoSEQ multiplex PCR; TCRdb's copy has only in-frame clones and leaves some out. This sample yields 95,000 to 110,000 clones, of which approximately 86% are seen a single time; roughly 3.3% belongs to the top ten. This specimen was peripheral blood, taken 28 days after the second dose of the MenACWY control vaccine. This sequence was found in an adult who received the MenACWY meningococcal vaccine as a control. The rearrangement links TRBV3-1 (or the pseudogene TRBV3-2) to TRBJ2-7; 10 bases align to TRBD1. CDR3 residues: CASSQIGTGVHEQYF. The CDR3 DNA is TGTGCCAGCAGCCAAATCGGGACAGGGGTCCACGAGCAGTACTTC.